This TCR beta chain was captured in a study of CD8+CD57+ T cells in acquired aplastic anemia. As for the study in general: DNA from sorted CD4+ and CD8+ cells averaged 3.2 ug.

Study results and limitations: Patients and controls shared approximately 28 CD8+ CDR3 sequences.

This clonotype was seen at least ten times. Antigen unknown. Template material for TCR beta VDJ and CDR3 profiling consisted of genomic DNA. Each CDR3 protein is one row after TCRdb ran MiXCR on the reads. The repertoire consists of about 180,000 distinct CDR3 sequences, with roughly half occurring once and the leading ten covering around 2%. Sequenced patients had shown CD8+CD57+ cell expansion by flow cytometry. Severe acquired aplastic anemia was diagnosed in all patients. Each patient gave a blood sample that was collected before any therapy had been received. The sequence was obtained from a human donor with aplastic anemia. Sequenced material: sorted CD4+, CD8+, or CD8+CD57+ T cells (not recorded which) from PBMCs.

The CDR3 bases are TGTGCCAGCAGTTTGGGGACAGGGAGCTCCTACGAGCAGTACTTC. Translated: CASSLGTGSSYEQYF. The chain employs TRBV27 and TRBJ2-7, with 9 bases lining up with TRBD1. The CDR3 is 15 amino acids. J was trimmed by 0 bases and V by 3 bases; bases with no gene match: 3. The germline CDR1 and CDR2 sequences are MNHEY and SMNVEV (reference sequence).